The clone carrying this T cell receptor (beta chain) was counted between two and nine times. The antigen remains undetermined. This sample was included in a study of cytomegalovirus exposure and HLA in healthy donors. Study observations and caveats: Prior analysis indicated that the majority of TCR beta V segments exhibited productivity approximately 90% or approximately 30% of the time.

Use of 60 Vbeta and 13 Jbeta primers characterized the PCR. The table came from immunoSEQ multiplex PCR; TCRdb's copy has only in-frame clones and leaves some out. The sample shows some 140,000 clones, about 69% of them seen only once. This sequence originates from a man aged 25 to 40 in good health and CMV-seronegative. Sequencing used PBMCs.

The CDR3 region is CASSFTSDRDNEQFF. The CDR3 region has the DNA TGTGCCAGCAGCTTTACCTCGGACAGGGACAATGAGCAGTTCTTC. The chain is built from TRBV7-2 and TRBJ2-1; 8 bases fit TRBD1. The CDR3 is 15 amino acids. V gave up 3 bases and J gave up 5 bases; unmatched junction bases: 6. Germline CDR1 and CDR2: SGHTA and FQGNSA.